These T cell receptor beta chains were read from a single sample in a study of T cell responses to AZD1222 COVID-19 vaccine. Measured with immunoSEQ multiplex PCR; TCRdb has only the in-frame clones, and not every one. The profile shows about 150,000 clones, about 90% of them singletons. The source material was peripheral blood, sampled 28 days after the second AZD1222 dose. All receptors derive from an adult who received the AZD1222 COVID-19 vaccine. Each CDR3 is given with its conserved first and last residue. A D gene is named only where the DNA matches it firmly. Expanded clones get a size class; other rows say once, few or many, or leave the size out.

abundance,j_gene,v_gene,d_gene,CDR3nt,CDR3aa
NA,TRBJ1-3,TRBV28,NA,TGTGCCAGCAGTTTATTTACAGGGATCAAAAACACCATATATTTT,CASSLFTGIKNTIYF
NA,TRBJ2-5,TRBV7-2,TRBD1,TGTGCCAGCAGCACACGGGACAGGTCTGAGACCCAGTACTTC,CASSTRDRSETQYF
NA,TRBJ1-2,TRBV19,NA,TGTGCCAGTAGGGCTACCCTGTCCCAGACTTACACCTTC,CASRATLSQTYTF
NA,TRBJ2-3,TRBV6-6,TRBD1,TGTGCCAGCAGTTCGGGACAGCTTTCACCAGATACGCAGTATTTT,CASSSGQLSPDTQYF
NA,TRBJ1-3,TRBV7-8,NA,TGTGCCAGCAGCTTATCGCGCGTCTCCAGCTCTGGAAACACCATATATTTT,CASSLSRVSSSGNTIYF
NA,TRBJ1-4,TRBV27,TRBD1,TGTGCCAGCAGTTTATCGCGTCCTCAGGGGGCGCGTGAAAAACTGTTTTTT,CASSLSRPQGAREKLFF
NA,TRBJ2-1,TRBV2,NA,TGTGCCAGCAGTGAAGGGGGTTCCTACAATGAGCAGTTCTTC,CASSEGGSYNEQFF
NA,TRBJ2-7,TRBV7-9,NA,TGTGCCAGCAGCTTAGTCACGGGTTCCAGGGACGAGCAGTACTTC,CASSLVTGSRDEQYF
NA,TRBJ1-5,TRBV3-1/TRBV3-2,NA,TGTGCCAGCAAGGGGGGGACGAATCAGCCCCAGCATTTT,CASKGGTNQPQHF
once,TRBJ1-5,TRBV19,TRBD1,TGTGCCAGTACCCCGGGACAGGGATATCAGCCCCAGCATTTT,CASTPGQGYQPQHF